This T cell receptor delta chain came from a study of gamma-delta chains in newborns, infants, children. Whole-study context: Microbial exposure reportedly drives polyclonal innate γδ T cell expansion after birth.

This clone was recorded a few times. TCRdb re-called the reads via CATT. The repertoire includes some 5,000 delta-chain clones, 3.3% of them detected once, and approximately 15% sits in the top ten. Germline V gene lookup returns CDR1 TSWWSYY and CDR2 QGS. The CDR3 length is 22 residues. V shed 2 bases, J shed 3 bases, and the junction held 19 bases outside the gene matches. This TCR derives from a child who was a newborn, infant or young child, either healthy, febrile or measles-vaccinated (not recorded which). Specimen: blood. The chain couples TRDV1 to TRDJ3; 7 bases line up with TRDD3. The CDR3 region is CALGEVSTGFEGGIWDTRQMFF. CDR3 nucleotides: TGTGCTCTTGGGGAAGTATCTACAGGGTTCGAGGGGGGGATCTGGGACACCCGACAGATGTTTTTC.